This is a list of T cell receptor beta chains from one sample in a study of control samples from healthy donors and cancer patients. Only in-frame clones appear in the TCRdb table, and some are missing; sequencing was by immunoSEQ multiplex PCR. The sample carries some 130,000 clones, approximately 92% recorded once. Sequencing used blood. Source of these receptors: a man aged 40-55 years in good health. The CDR3 runs from the conserved cysteine through the conserved F or W. The order of the fields is CDR3 DNA, CDR3 protein, D gene, clone size, J gene, V gene. The D gene is left open where the match is weak. A clone size is listed for some rows: how often the clone was seen (once, few, many), or a class if it is expanded.

CDR3 DNA: TGTGCCAGCAGCTTAGTAGGGCGAGGAACAGATACGCAGTATTTT
CDR3 protein: CASSLVGRGTDTQYF
D gene: NA
clone size: NA
J gene: TRBJ2-3
V gene: TRBV11-2

CDR3 DNA: TGCGCCAGCAGCCCGAACTTGCTGACAGATACGCAGTATTTT
CDR3 protein: CASSPNLLTDTQYF
D gene: NA
clone size: NA
J gene: TRBJ2-3
V gene: TRBV4-1

CDR3 DNA: TGTGCCAGCACCAGCGGGAACTCTGGGGCCAACGTCCTGACTTTC
CDR3 protein: CASTSGNSGANVLTF
D gene: TRBD2
clone size: NA
J gene: TRBJ2-6
V gene: TRBV27

CDR3 DNA: TGTGCCAGCAGTTCAACGGGAGGGGGGGGCCCGTTCTTC
CDR3 protein: CASSSTGGGGPFF
D gene: TRBD2
clone size: NA
J gene: TRBJ2-1
V gene: TRBV12-3/TRBV12-4

CDR3 DNA: TGTGCCAGCAGCTATAGGGACAGCTACGAGCAGTACTTC
CDR3 protein: CASSYRDSYEQYF
D gene: TRBD1
clone size: medium-sized
J gene: TRBJ2-7
V gene: TRBV5-6

CDR3 DNA: TGTGCCAGCAGCTTCGGGTGGGTTGGGTATAATTCACCCCTCCACTTT
CDR3 protein: CASSFGWVGYNSPLHF
D gene: NA
clone size: NA
J gene: TRBJ1-6
V gene: TRBV11-2

CDR3 DNA: TGTGCCAGCAGGGTGGCCTCGAACTACGAGCAGTACTTC
CDR3 protein: CASRVASNYEQYF
D gene: NA
clone size: NA
J gene: TRBJ2-7
V gene: TRBV6-6

CDR3 DNA: TGTGCCAGCAGCCAGGGTTATAGCAATCAGCCCCAGCATTTT
CDR3 protein: CASSQGYSNQPQHF
D gene: NA
clone size: NA
J gene: TRBJ1-5
V gene: TRBV3-1/TRBV3-2

CDR3 DNA: TGTGCCAGCAGGGCCAGGGGCCGGGTTACGCAGTATTTT
CDR3 protein: CASRARGRVTQYF
D gene: NA
clone size: once
J gene: TRBJ2-3
V gene: TRBV12-3/TRBV12-4

CDR3 DNA: TGCAGTGCGCAGGATAATGAAAAACTGTTTTTT
CDR3 protein: CSAQDNEKLFF
D gene: NA
clone size: NA
J gene: TRBJ1-4
V gene: TRBV20-1

CDR3 DNA: TGTGCCACCAGTGATGAGTACCAAGAGACCCAGTACTTC
CDR3 protein: CATSDEYQETQYF
D gene: NA
clone size: NA
J gene: TRBJ2-5
V gene: TRBV24-1

CDR3 DNA: TGTGCCAGCAGTGAATTGGCCAGGACCATCTCTGGAAACACCATATATTTT
CDR3 protein: CASSELARTISGNTIYF
D gene: NA
clone size: NA
J gene: TRBJ1-3
V gene: TRBV6-1

CDR3 DNA: TGTGCCAGTAACCTAGGCGTTGGCACTGAAGCTTTCTTT
CDR3 protein: CASNLGVGTEAFF
D gene: NA
clone size: NA
J gene: TRBJ1-1
V gene: TRBV5-6

CDR3 DNA: TGTGCCAGCAGCCATGAAGACAGGGGTAGTTCACCCCTCCACTTT
CDR3 protein: CASSHEDRGSSPLHF
D gene: TRBD1
clone size: NA
J gene: TRBJ1-6
V gene: TRBV3-1/TRBV3-2

CDR3 DNA: TGCAGCGTTGTACAGGACTTGAACACTGAAGCTTTCTTT
CDR3 protein: CSVVQDLNTEAFF
D gene: NA
clone size: NA
J gene: TRBJ1-1
V gene: TRBV29-1

CDR3 DNA: TGCGCCAGCAGCTTGGGGGGACAGGGAGCGAACACTGAAGCTTTCTTT
CDR3 protein: CASSLGGQGANTEAFF
D gene: TRBD1
clone size: NA
J gene: TRBJ1-1
V gene: TRBV5-1

CDR3 DNA: TGCGCCAGCAGCCCTGAGCATTCGAGGGGAAACACCATATATTTT
CDR3 protein: CASSPEHSRGNTIYF
D gene: NA
clone size: once
J gene: TRBJ1-3
V gene: TRBV5-1

CDR3 DNA: TGTGCCAGCAGTGAGGGGACCGACAACGGGGAGCAGTTCTTC
CDR3 protein: CASSEGTDNGEQFF
D gene: NA
clone size: NA
J gene: TRBJ2-1
V gene: TRBV6-4

CDR3 DNA: TGTGCCAGCAGCGTAGAGGGGACAGGAGCCTACGAGCAGTACTTC
CDR3 protein: CASSVEGTGAYEQYF
D gene: TRBD1
clone size: once
J gene: TRBJ2-7
V gene: TRBV5-4

CDR3 DNA: TGTGCCAGCAGTTTAAAGGGACTGGGAACCTACGAGCAGTACTTC
CDR3 protein: CASSLKGLGTYEQYF
D gene: NA
clone size: NA
J gene: TRBJ2-7
V gene: TRBV27

CDR3 DNA: TGTGCCAGTAGTATACTTGCACAGGGGGGGCCAGATACGCAGTATTTT
CDR3 protein: CASSILAQGGPDTQYF
D gene: NA
clone size: NA
J gene: TRBJ2-3
V gene: TRBV19

CDR3 DNA: TGTGCCAGCAGTTACCAACAGGGAGATGGCTACACCTTC
CDR3 protein: CASSYQQGDGYTF
D gene: NA
clone size: NA
J gene: TRBJ1-2
V gene: TRBV6-5